These T cell receptor beta chains were read from a single sample in a study of beta chain features in type 1 diabetes. Sequencing was performed with immunoSEQ multiplex PCR; in TCRdb, only in-frame clones are kept and a portion is missing. This sample has fewer than 350,000 clones; 8% occur once, and the top ten carry roughly 0.94%. The sample taken for sequencing was central memory CD4+ T cells from blood. The receptors here all came from a woman younger than 35 in good health. The CDR3 runs from the conserved cysteine through the conserved F or W. The D gene is left open where the match is weak. Clone sizes are given selectively: once, few, many, or a class where the clone is expanded.

CDR3 DNA: TGTGCCAGCTCAACCACTAACACCGGGGAGCTGTTTTTT
CDR3 protein: CASSTTNTGELFF
D gene: NA
clone size: NA
J gene: TRBJ2-2
V gene: TRBV18

CDR3 DNA: TGTGCCAGCAGCTGGACTAGCGGGACCTACAATGAGCAGTTCTTC
CDR3 protein: CASSWTSGTYNEQFF
D gene: TRBD2
clone size: few
J gene: TRBJ2-1
V gene: TRBV7-2

CDR3 DNA: TGTGCCAGCAGCCAGTCACTAGCCAAAAACATTCAGTACTTC
CDR3 protein: CASSQSLAKNIQYF
D gene: NA
clone size: few
J gene: TRBJ2-4
V gene: TRBV7-2

CDR3 DNA: TGTGCCTGGAGTGTATCAGGAGGGGTAGGGGGCGCGTACTTC
CDR3 protein: CAWSVSGGVGGAYF
D gene: NA
clone size: few
J gene: TRBJ2-5
V gene: TRBV30

CDR3 DNA: TGTGCCAGCAGCTTAGGACTAGCGGGGGGCACAGATACGCAGTATTTT
CDR3 protein: CASSLGLAGGTDTQYF
D gene: TRBD2
clone size: NA
J gene: TRBJ2-3
V gene: TRBV13

CDR3 DNA: TGTGCCAGCAGTGAACAGGGGAGGACTGAAGCTTTCTTT
CDR3 protein: CASSEQGRTEAFF
D gene: TRBD1
clone size: many
J gene: TRBJ1-1
V gene: TRBV27

CDR3 DNA: TGTGCCAGCTCACCAATAGGACAGGGGTCCTACGAGCAGTACTTC
CDR3 protein: CASSPIGQGSYEQYF
D gene: TRBD1
clone size: NA
J gene: TRBJ2-7
V gene: TRBV18

CDR3 DNA: TGTGCCAGCAGCACGGGACAGGTCACGGATACGCAGTATTTT
CDR3 protein: CASSTGQVTDTQYF
D gene: TRBD1
clone size: NA
J gene: TRBJ2-3
V gene: TRBV5-4

CDR3 DNA: TGTGCCAGCAGCTCCGCGCGGGACGGCGGGGAGCTGTTTTTT
CDR3 protein: CASSSARDGGELFF
D gene: NA
clone size: NA
J gene: TRBJ2-2
V gene: TRBV7-3

CDR3 DNA: TGTGCCAGCAGCATGACCGGACTTAGCAATCAGCCCCAGCATTTT
CDR3 protein: CASSMTGLSNQPQHF
D gene: NA
clone size: many
J gene: TRBJ1-5
V gene: TRBV6-6

CDR3 DNA: TGTGCCAGCAGCTTAACAGAGGGCTACACCTTC
CDR3 protein: CASSLTEGYTF
D gene: NA
clone size: few
J gene: TRBJ1-2
V gene: TRBV7-3

CDR3 DNA: TGCGCCAGCAGCTTTCAAGAGACCCAGTACTTC
CDR3 protein: CASSFQETQYF
D gene: NA
clone size: many
J gene: TRBJ2-5
V gene: TRBV5-1

CDR3 DNA: TGTGCCAGCAGTAGACAGGGGGCTCAGCCCCAGCATTTT
CDR3 protein: CASSRQGAQPQHF
D gene: TRBD1
clone size: NA
J gene: TRBJ1-5
V gene: TRBV6-6

CDR3 DNA: TGTGCCAGTAGTGAAGCAGACAGGGTTAGCAATCAGCCCCAGCATTTT
CDR3 protein: CASSEADRVSNQPQHF
D gene: TRBD1
clone size: few
J gene: TRBJ1-5
V gene: TRBV19

CDR3 DNA: TGTGCCAGCTCACCTCAGAGCTGGGGTGTTGGCTACACCTTC
CDR3 protein: CASSPQSWGVGYTF
D gene: NA
clone size: few
J gene: TRBJ1-2
V gene: TRBV18

CDR3 DNA: TGTGCCAGCAGTTCCCCCTACTCCTACGAGCAGTACTTC
CDR3 protein: CASSSPYSYEQYF
D gene: NA
clone size: many
J gene: TRBJ2-7
V gene: TRBV28

CDR3 DNA: TGTGCCAGCAGTTACTCGAAACAGGGAAACTATGGCTACACCTTC
CDR3 protein: CASSYSKQGNYGYTF
D gene: NA
clone size: few
J gene: TRBJ1-2
V gene: TRBV6-5

CDR3 DNA: TGTGCCAGTAGTATAGATATGAGACAGGGGGGGAATCAGCCCCAGCATTTT
CDR3 protein: CASSIDMRQGGNQPQHF
D gene: TRBD1
clone size: many
J gene: TRBJ1-5
V gene: TRBV19

CDR3 DNA: TGTGCCATCAGTGAGGGGAAGAGCACAGATACGCAGTATTTT
CDR3 protein: CAISEGKSTDTQYF
D gene: NA
clone size: NA
J gene: TRBJ2-3
V gene: TRBV10-3

CDR3 DNA: TGTGCCAGCAGTTTAGTTGGAGCAGGCAATCAGCCCCAGCATTTT
CDR3 protein: CASSLVGAGNQPQHF
D gene: NA
clone size: NA
J gene: TRBJ1-5
V gene: TRBV27

CDR3 DNA: TGTGCCAGCAGCGTAGCCCTAGGGGGGGTTCTTGAGCAGTTCTTC
CDR3 protein: CASSVALGGVLEQFF
D gene: NA
clone size: NA
J gene: TRBJ2-1
V gene: TRBV9

CDR3 DNA: TGTGCCAGCAGTTTGGAGGGGCGAGTATATGGCTACACCTTC
CDR3 protein: CASSLEGRVYGYTF
D gene: NA
clone size: NA
J gene: TRBJ1-2
V gene: TRBV28

CDR3 DNA: TGTGCCAGCAGCTTAGTTCAGACAGGGGGAGGGGAGCTGTTTTTT
CDR3 protein: CASSLVQTGGGELFF
D gene: TRBD1
clone size: NA
J gene: TRBJ2-2
V gene: TRBV7-2

CDR3 DNA: TGCGCCAGCAGCCAAGAAGGGGGGACAACGCAGTATTTT
CDR3 protein: CASSQEGGTTQYF
D gene: NA
clone size: few
J gene: TRBJ2-3
V gene: TRBV4-3

CDR3 DNA: TGTGCCAGCTCACCAGGGGTTGGAATCGGGACCGGGGAGCTGTTTTTT
CDR3 protein: CASSPGVGIGTGELFF
D gene: NA
clone size: NA
J gene: TRBJ2-2
V gene: TRBV18

CDR3 DNA: TGCGCCAGCAGCCAAGGGGACAGGGTGACCACAGATACGCAGTATTTT
CDR3 protein: CASSQGDRVTTDTQYF
D gene: TRBD1
clone size: NA
J gene: TRBJ2-3
V gene: TRBV5-4

CDR3 DNA: TGTGCCAGCAGAGGGACAGGGAGCACAGATACGCAGTATTTT
CDR3 protein: CASRGTGSTDTQYF
D gene: TRBD1
clone size: few
J gene: TRBJ2-3
V gene: TRBV2

CDR3 DNA: TGTGCCAGCAGCTCGTCGGGAGGCTACAATGAGCAGTTCTTC
CDR3 protein: CASSSSGGYNEQFF
D gene: TRBD2
clone size: NA
J gene: TRBJ2-1
V gene: TRBV7-3

CDR3 DNA: TGTGCCAGCAGCCAGTACAGGGAAGCCAAAAACATTCAGTACTTC
CDR3 protein: CASSQYREAKNIQYF
D gene: NA
clone size: many
J gene: TRBJ2-4
V gene: TRBV7-2

CDR3 DNA: TGCGCCAGCAGCTCACTAGCGGGAGGGCCTTACCAAGCGGAAGAGACCCAGTACTTC
CDR3 protein: CASSSLAGGPYQAEETQYF
D gene: TRBD2
clone size: NA
J gene: TRBJ2-5
V gene: TRBV5-4

CDR3 DNA: TGTGCCAGCAGCCAAGTGGCCCGAACAAACTATGGCTACACCTTC
CDR3 protein: CASSQVARTNYGYTF
D gene: NA
clone size: NA
J gene: TRBJ1-2
V gene: TRBV4-2

CDR3 DNA: TGTGCCAGCAGCACCCGTGGAGGTTTGAATGAAAAACTGTTTTTT
CDR3 protein: CASSTRGGLNEKLFF
D gene: NA
clone size: NA
J gene: TRBJ1-4
V gene: TRBV11-2

CDR3 DNA: TGTGCCAGCAGTCCGGGCCGGGCGCAGGAGGCCCAGCATTTT
CDR3 protein: CASSPGRAQEAQHF
D gene: NA
clone size: few
J gene: TRBJ1-5
V gene: TRBV6-5

CDR3 DNA: TGTGCCAGCGGGAGACTAGCGGGGGGATACAATGAGCAGTTCTTC
CDR3 protein: CASGRLAGGYNEQFF
D gene: TRBD2
clone size: many
J gene: TRBJ2-1
V gene: TRBV6-1

CDR3 DNA: TGTGCCAGCGGGAGAGGACAGGGGGTCCCCATTCAGTACTTC
CDR3 protein: CASGRGQGVPIQYF
D gene: TRBD1
clone size: many
J gene: TRBJ2-4
V gene: TRBV2

CDR3 DNA: TGTGCCAGCAGCACGGAAGACAACACTGAAGCTTTCTTT
CDR3 protein: CASSTEDNTEAFF
D gene: NA
clone size: many
J gene: TRBJ1-1
V gene: TRBV7-9

CDR3 DNA: TGCGCCAGCAGCTTGGCCAGGGGGACAGGGACCACCGGGGAGCTGTTTTTT
CDR3 protein: CASSLARGTGTTGELFF
D gene: TRBD1
clone size: NA
J gene: TRBJ2-2
V gene: TRBV5-1

CDR3 DNA: TGTGCCAGCAGCTTTGGGGTGGGATACTCCTACAATGAGCAGTTCTTC
CDR3 protein: CASSFGVGYSYNEQFF
D gene: NA
clone size: many
J gene: TRBJ2-1
V gene: TRBV5-6

CDR3 DNA: TGTGCCAGCAGCGTGGGGACAGGGGTGGGCTACAATGAGCAGTTCTTC
CDR3 protein: CASSVGTGVGYNEQFF
D gene: TRBD1
clone size: few
J gene: TRBJ2-1
V gene: TRBV9

CDR3 DNA: TGTGCTAGCAGCTCGGGACACACCGGGGAGCTGTTTTTT
CDR3 protein: CASSSGHTGELFF
D gene: NA
clone size: many
J gene: TRBJ2-2
V gene: TRBV7-7

CDR3 DNA: TGCGCCAGCAGCGGACAGGGCGCACTCTCTGGGGCCAACGTCCTGACTTTC
CDR3 protein: CASSGQGALSGANVLTF
D gene: TRBD1
clone size: few
J gene: TRBJ2-6
V gene: TRBV5-1

CDR3 DNA: TGTGCCAGCAGCATGGAGGGGACAGGACTGGATACGCAGTATTTT
CDR3 protein: CASSMEGTGLDTQYF
D gene: TRBD1
clone size: few
J gene: TRBJ2-3
V gene: TRBV7-9

CDR3 DNA: TGCGCCAGCAGCCGGACGGCGGCTCAGCCCCAGCATTTT
CDR3 protein: CASSRTAAQPQHF
D gene: NA
clone size: many
J gene: TRBJ1-5
V gene: TRBV23-1

CDR3 DNA: TGTGCCAGCAGCGTCTTTAATGAGCAGTTCTTC
CDR3 protein: CASSVFNEQFF
D gene: NA
clone size: many
J gene: TRBJ2-1
V gene: TRBV7-8

CDR3 DNA: TGCGCCAGCAGCTTACAGGGGGTCTCCTACAATGAGCAGTTCTTC
CDR3 protein: CASSLQGVSYNEQFF
D gene: TRBD1
clone size: NA
J gene: TRBJ2-1
V gene: TRBV5-1

CDR3 DNA: TGTGCCAGCAGCTCCCGACTAGCGGGAGGACATGAGCAGTTCTTC
CDR3 protein: CASSSRLAGGHEQFF
D gene: TRBD2
clone size: many
J gene: TRBJ2-1
V gene: TRBV11-3

CDR3 DNA: TGTGCCAGCTCCCGTGGCGGGGACTACCTATACGAGCAGTACTTC
CDR3 protein: CASSRGGDYLYEQYF
D gene: TRBD2
clone size: NA
J gene: TRBJ2-7
V gene: TRBV9

CDR3 DNA: TGTGCCAGCGATCGTCATCCAGAAACCTATGGCTACACCTTC
CDR3 protein: CASDRHPETYGYTF
D gene: NA
clone size: NA
J gene: TRBJ1-2
V gene: TRBV2

CDR3 DNA: TGTGCCAGCAGCTCTAAGGCTATCACGAACACCGGGGAGCTGTTTTTT
CDR3 protein: CASSSKAITNTGELFF
D gene: NA
clone size: few
J gene: TRBJ2-2
V gene: TRBV7-2

CDR3 DNA: TGTGCCAGCAGCTCCCGGGACAGGGACACAGATACGCAGTATTTT
CDR3 protein: CASSSRDRDTDTQYF
D gene: TRBD1
clone size: NA
J gene: TRBJ2-3
V gene: TRBV9

CDR3 DNA: TGTGCCAGCAGCCTCGGACAGGGGGTAGACTATGGCTACACCTTC
CDR3 protein: CASSLGQGVDYGYTF
D gene: TRBD1
clone size: NA
J gene: TRBJ1-2
V gene: TRBV14